The text below deals with one T cell receptor beta chain. The target antigen is unknown. This sample was included in a study of CD4 T cells in relation to SARS-CoV-2 and coronaviruses. Across the study: Shared crossreactive spike epitopes were mapped to their HLA restriction.

Profiled with immunoSEQ multiplex PCR; TCRdb holds only in-frame clones, not every one. The sample consists of 50,000 to 70,000 clones, over 70% of them appearing once. CD4+ T cells from unexposed donors were obtained before the COVID-19 pandemic (2011-2018). Naive and memory CD4+ T cells were separated from cryopreserved PBMCs. This CDR3 has 15 residues. Germline loops: CDR1 MGHRA, CDR2 YSYEKL. V shed 3 bases and J shed 7 bases, with 18 bases lying between them. Study-level results: The cross-reactivity analysis covered only spike protein, not other viral proteins. The assay detects memory recall responses, not culture-primed primary responses.

V gene TRBV4-1 combines with J gene TRBJ2-5, with D possibly matching TRBD1 (6 bases). The TCR originated in a human donor in good health. Material: memory CD4+ T cells from PBMCs. The CDR3 DNA sequence: TGCGCCAGCAGCCACCCCTCTAGGGGGAGAGGGACCCAGTACTTC. Translation: CASSHPSRGRGTQYF.